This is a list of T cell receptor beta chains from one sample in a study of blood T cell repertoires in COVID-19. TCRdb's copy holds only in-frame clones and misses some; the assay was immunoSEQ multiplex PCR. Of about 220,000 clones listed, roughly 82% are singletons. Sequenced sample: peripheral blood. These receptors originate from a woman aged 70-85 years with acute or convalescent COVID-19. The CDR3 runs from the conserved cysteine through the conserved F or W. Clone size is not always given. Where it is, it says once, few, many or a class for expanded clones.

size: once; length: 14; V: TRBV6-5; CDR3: CASRDRGSIYGYTF
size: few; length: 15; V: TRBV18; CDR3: CASSPPTVLNTEAFF
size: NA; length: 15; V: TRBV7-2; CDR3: CASSLGQAGTQPQHF
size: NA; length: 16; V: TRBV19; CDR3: CASSKWGRSIYNEQFF
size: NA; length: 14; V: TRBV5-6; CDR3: CASSLAGDFTEAFF
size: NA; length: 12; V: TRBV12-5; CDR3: CASGSGNTEAFF
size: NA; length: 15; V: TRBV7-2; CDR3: CASSLDREFGNTIYF
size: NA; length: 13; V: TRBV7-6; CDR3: CASSLEVGGGYTF
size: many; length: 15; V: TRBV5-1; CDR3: CASSLVGEPNYGYTF
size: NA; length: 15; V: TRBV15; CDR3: CATSRGLAEIYEQYF
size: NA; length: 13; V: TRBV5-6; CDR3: CASSSGGEDGYTF
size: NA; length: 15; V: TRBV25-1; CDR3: CASSAYSDSSSGYTF
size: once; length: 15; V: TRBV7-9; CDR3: CASSLAEIRSGGYTF
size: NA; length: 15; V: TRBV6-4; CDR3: CASSRLAGGPIEQFF
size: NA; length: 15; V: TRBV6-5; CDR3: CASSYSGHMNTEAFF
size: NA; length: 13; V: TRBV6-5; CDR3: CASSQDWVYEQYF
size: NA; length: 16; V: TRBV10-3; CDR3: CAIRVAGRRGPYGYTF
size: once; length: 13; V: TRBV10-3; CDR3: CAARDRVLYEQYF
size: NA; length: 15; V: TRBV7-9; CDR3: CASSKSGTSLYEQYF
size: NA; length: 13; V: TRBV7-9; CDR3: CASSPSTVFGYTF
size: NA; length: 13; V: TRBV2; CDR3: CASRDTPNYGYTF
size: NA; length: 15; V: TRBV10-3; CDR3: CAISGGGSEGETQYF
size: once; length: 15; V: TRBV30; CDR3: CAWCPGTGDYYGYTF
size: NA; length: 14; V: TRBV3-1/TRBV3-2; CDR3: CASRRQGSGNTIYF
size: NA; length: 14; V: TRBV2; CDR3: CASSGQVRVYEQYF
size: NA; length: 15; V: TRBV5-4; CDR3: CASSLRTGLGEKLFF
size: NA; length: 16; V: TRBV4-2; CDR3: CASSSSPGQGVETQYF
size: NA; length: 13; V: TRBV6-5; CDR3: CASTYRLNTEAFF
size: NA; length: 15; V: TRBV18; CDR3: CASSLGQGANYGYTF
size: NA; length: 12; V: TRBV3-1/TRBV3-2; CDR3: CASSLPAGEAFF
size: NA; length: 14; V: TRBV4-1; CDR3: CASSPQGVNQPQHF
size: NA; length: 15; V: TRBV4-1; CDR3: CASSQPRARNTEAFF
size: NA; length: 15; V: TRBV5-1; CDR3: CASSPFSGREEKLFF
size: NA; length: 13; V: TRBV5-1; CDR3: CASSFQGAYGYTF
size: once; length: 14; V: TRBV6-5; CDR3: CASSNPGTLEKLFF
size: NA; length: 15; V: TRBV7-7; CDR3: CASSKGQGATYEQYF